Below are 5 T cell receptor beta chains sequenced from a single sample in a study of T cell repertoires in cytomegalovirus infection. In TCRdb, the reads were re-called with MiXCR into one record per CDR3 protein. The sample lists 290,000 or so distinct CDR3 sequences, about a tenth occurring once. The source material was PBMCs. The source is a human donor in good health (CMV status not recorded). Some clones in this sample may be carry-over from other donors' samples.

In its sample, this clonotype was seen many times. V is TRBV11-2 and J is TRBJ2-3; TRBD1 agrees at 9 bases. Germline lookup yields CDR1 SGHAT and CDR2 FQNNGV. The V gene end was trimmed by 5 bases and the J gene end by 0 bases; junction bases not matched to a gene: 6. This CDR3 comprises 16 residues. The CDR3 loop reads CASSTYRGPSTDTQYF. The CDR3 nucleotides are TGTGCCAGCAGCACCTACAGGGGGCCCAGCACAGATACGCAGTATTTT.

In its sample, this clonotype was seen a few times. This rearrangement joins TRBV20-1 to TRBJ2-5; TRBD1 is a possible D gene (6 bases). V lost 6 bases and J lost 5, with 13 bases in between. CDR1 DFQATT and CDR2 SNEGSKA come from the germline V gene (reference sequence). The CDR3 consists of 12 residues. As DNA, the CDR3 is TGCAGTGCCCAAGGGGGTTTTGAGACCCAGTACTTC. It encodes CSAQGGFETQYF.

This clonotype was seen more than once but under ten times. The chain employs TRBV2 and TRBJ1-5; D is unclear. From germline, CDR1 is SNHLY and CDR2 FYNNEI. The V and J ends lost 5 bases and 0 bases respectively, with 8 bases between them. The CDR3 runs 14 residues. Here the CDR3 reads CASSPVSSNQPQHF. CDR3 nucleotide sequence: TGTGCCAGCAGTCCGGTTTCTAGCAATCAGCCCCAGCATTTT. The complete variable domain, with remaining parts taken from reference TRBV2 and TRBJ1-5, reads EPEVTQTPSHQVTQMGQEVILRCVPISNHLYFYWYRQILGQKVEFLVSFYNNEISEKSEIFDDQFSVERPDGSNFTLKIRSTKLEDSAMYFCASSPVSSNQPQHFGDGTRLSIL.

This clonotype occurred many times. This chain links TRBV20-1 with TRBJ2-2; D not resolved. The CDR3 covers 13 residues. The V and J ends lost 1 base and 4 bases respectively, with 7 bases between them. Germline V lookup: CDR1 DFQATT, CDR2 SNEGSKA (reference sequence). CDR3 sequence reads: CSARVQRTGELFF. For the CDR3, the DNA is TGCAGTGCTAGAGTCCAGCGCACCGGGGAGCTGTTTTTT.

This clonotype was seen at least ten times. V is TRBV7-3 and J is TRBJ2-2; possible D gene TRBD1, 6 bases. Between the trimmed V and J ends, which lost 5 bases and 3 bases, there was a span of 19 bases. Germline V CDR1 and CDR2: SGHTA, FQGTGA. This CDR3 comprises 17 residues. CDR3 region: CASSGPREDRYTGELFF. CDR3 nucleotides: TGTGCCAGCAGCGGACCTAGAGAGGACAGATACACCGGGGAGCTGTTTTTT.